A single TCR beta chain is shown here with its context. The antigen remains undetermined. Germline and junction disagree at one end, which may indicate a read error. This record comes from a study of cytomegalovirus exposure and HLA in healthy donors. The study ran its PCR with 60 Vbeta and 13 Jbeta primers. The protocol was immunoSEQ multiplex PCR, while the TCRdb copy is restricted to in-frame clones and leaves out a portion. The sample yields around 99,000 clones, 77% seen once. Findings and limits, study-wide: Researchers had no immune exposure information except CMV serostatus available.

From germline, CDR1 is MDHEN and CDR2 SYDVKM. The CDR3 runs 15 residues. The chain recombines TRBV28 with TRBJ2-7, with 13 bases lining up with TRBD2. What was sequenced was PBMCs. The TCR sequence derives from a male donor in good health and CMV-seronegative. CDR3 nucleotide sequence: TGTGCCAGCAGTACTCTCGGGACTAGCGGGAACCCACTTCACTTC. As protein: CASSTLGTSGNPLHF.